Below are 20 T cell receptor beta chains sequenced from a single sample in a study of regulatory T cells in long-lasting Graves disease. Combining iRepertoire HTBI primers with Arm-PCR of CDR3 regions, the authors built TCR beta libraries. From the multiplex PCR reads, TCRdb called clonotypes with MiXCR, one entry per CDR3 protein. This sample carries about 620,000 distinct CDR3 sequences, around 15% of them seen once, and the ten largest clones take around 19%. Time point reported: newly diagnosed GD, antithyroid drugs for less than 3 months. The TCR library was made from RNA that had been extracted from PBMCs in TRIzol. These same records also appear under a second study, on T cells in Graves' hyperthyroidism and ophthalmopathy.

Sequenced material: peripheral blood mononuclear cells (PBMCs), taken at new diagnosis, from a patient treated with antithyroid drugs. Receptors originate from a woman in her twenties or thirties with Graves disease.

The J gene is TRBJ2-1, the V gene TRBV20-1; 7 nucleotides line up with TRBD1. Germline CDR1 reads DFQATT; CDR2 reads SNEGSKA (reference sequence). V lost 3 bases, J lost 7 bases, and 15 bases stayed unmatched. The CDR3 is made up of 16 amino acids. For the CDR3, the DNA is TGCAGTGCTAGGCCCCTTCCCGGGGACAGCTGGAATGAGCAGTTCTTC. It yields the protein CSARPLPGDSWNEQFF.

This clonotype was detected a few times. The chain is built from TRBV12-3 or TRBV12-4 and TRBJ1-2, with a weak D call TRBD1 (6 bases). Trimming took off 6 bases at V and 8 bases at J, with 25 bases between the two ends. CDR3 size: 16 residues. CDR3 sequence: CASSPRLLQGREGYTF. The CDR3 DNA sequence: TGTGCCAGCAGCCCCCGACTTCTACAGGGTCGTGAAGGCTACACCTTC.

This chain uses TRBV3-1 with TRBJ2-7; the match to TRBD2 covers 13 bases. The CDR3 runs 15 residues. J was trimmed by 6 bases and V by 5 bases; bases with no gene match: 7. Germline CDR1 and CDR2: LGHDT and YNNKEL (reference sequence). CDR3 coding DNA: TGTGCCAGCAGCTCCCGACTAGCGGGAGGTCCCGAGCAGTACTTC. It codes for CASSSRLAGGPEQYF.

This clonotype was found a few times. CDR3 residues: CALSTGSSYNSPLHF. CDR3 sequence (DNA): TGTGCCCTCTCTACGGGGAGCTCCTATAATTCACCCCTCCACTTT. V usage is TRBV28 and J usage is TRBJ1-6; unclear D gene. The germline gives CDR1 MDHEN, CDR2 SYDVKM. Trimming took off 11 bases at V and 0 bases at J, with 14 bases between the two ends. This CDR3 comprises 15 residues.

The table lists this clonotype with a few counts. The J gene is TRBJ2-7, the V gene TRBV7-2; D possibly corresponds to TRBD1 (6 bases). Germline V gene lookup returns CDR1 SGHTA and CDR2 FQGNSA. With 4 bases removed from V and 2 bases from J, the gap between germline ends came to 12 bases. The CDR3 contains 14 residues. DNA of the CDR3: TGTGCCAGCAGCTCCTACAGGGCCCCCTACGAGCAGTACTTC. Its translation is CASSSYRAPYEQYF.

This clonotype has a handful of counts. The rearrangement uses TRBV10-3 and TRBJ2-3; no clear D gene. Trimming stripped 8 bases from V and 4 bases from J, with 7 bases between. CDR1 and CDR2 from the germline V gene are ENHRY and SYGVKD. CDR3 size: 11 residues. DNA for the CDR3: TGTGCCATCCTCTCTGCAGATACGCAGTATTTT. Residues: CAILSADTQYF.

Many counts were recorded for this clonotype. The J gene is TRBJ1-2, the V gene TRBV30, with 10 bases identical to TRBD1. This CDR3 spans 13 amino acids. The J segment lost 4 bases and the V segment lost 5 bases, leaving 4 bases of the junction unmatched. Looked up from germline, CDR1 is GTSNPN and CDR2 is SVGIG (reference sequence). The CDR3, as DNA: TGTGCCTGGGACAGGGGGCGCGGCTATGGCTACACCTTC. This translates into CAWDRGRGYGYTF.

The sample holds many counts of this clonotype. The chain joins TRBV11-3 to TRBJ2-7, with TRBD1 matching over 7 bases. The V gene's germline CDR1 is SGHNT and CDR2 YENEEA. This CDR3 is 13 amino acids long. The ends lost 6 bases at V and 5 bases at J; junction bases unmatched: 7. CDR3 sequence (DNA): TGTGCCAGCAGTCCCACGACAGGGAACGAGCAGTACTTC. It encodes CASSPTTGNEQYF.

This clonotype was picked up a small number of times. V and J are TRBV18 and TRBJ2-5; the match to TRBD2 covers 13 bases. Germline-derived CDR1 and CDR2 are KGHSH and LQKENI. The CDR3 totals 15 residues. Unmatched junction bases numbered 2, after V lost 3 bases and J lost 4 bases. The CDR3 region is CASSPRLAGGETQYF. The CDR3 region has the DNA TGTGCCAGCTCACCGAGACTAGCGGGAGGAGAGACCCAGTACTTC.

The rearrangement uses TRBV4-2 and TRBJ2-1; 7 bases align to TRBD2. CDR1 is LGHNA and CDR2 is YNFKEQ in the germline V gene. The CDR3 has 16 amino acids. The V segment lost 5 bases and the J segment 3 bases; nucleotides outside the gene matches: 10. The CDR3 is CASSGGVGRLYNEQFF. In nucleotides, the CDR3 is TGTGCCAGCAGCGGGGGGGTCGGAAGACTCTACAATGAGCAGTTCTTC.

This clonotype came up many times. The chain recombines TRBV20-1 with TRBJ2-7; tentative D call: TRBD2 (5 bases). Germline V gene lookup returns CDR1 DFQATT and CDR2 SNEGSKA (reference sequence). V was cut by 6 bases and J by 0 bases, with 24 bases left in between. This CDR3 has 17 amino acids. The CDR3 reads CSAREQLGTINSYEQYF. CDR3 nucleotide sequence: TGCAGTGCACGGGAACAACTCGGTACCATCAACTCCTACGAGCAGTACTTC.

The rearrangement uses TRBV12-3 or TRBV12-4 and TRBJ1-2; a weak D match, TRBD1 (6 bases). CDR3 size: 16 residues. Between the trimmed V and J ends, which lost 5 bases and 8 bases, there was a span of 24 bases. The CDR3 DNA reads TGTGCCAGCAGTCCGAGCCGGACAGCCGGTTGGGGGGGCTACACCTTC. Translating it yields CASSPSRTAGWGGYTF.

CDR3 coding DNA: TGTGCCAGCAAGGGGGGGGGATCCACCGGGGAGCTGTTTTTT. It specifies CASKGGGSTGELFF. The genes are TRBV3-1 and TRBJ2-2, with D perhaps TRBD2 (7 bases). Germline CDR1 is LGHDT and CDR2 is YNNKEL (reference sequence). V was cut by 7 bases and J by 4 bases, with 13 bases left in between. This CDR3 contains 14 residues.

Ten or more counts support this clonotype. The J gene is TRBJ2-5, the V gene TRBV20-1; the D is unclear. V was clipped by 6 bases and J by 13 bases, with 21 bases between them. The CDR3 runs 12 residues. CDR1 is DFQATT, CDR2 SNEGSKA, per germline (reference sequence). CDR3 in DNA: TGCAGTGCCAATCCCCCCCACAGAGACTTGTACTTC. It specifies CSANPPHRDLYF.

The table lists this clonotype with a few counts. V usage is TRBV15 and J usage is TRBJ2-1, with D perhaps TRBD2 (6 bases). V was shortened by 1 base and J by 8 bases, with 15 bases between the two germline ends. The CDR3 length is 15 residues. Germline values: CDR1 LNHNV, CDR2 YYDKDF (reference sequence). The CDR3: CATSRVPGLTYEQFF. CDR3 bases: TGTGCCACCAGCAGAGTGCCGGGACTTACTTATGAGCAGTTCTTC.

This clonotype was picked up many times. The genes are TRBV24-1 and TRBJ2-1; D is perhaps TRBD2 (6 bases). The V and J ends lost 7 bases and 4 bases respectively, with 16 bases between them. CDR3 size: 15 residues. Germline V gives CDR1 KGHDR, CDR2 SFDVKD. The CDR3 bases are TGTGCCACCAGCCCGACTAGTTCGGCTTACAATGAGCAGTTCTTC. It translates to CATSPTSSAYNEQFF.

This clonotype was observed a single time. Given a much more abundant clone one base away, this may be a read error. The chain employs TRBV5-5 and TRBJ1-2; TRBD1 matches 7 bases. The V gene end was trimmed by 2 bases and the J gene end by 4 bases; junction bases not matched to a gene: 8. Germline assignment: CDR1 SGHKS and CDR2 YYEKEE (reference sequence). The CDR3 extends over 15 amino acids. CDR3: CASSLEGASAYGYTF. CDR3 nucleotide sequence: TGTGCCAGCAGCTTAGAGGGGGCCTCAGCCTATGGCTACACCTTC.

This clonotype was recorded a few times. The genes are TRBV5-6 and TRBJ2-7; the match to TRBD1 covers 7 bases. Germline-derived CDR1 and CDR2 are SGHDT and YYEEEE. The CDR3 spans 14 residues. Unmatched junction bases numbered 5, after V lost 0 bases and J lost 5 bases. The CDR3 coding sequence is TGTGCCAGCAGCTTGGGGACAGGATATAACGAGCAGTACTTC. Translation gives CASSLGTGYNEQYF. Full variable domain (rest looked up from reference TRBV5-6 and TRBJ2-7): DAGVTQSPTHLIKTRGQQVTLRCSPKSGHDTVSWYQQALGQGPQFIFQYYEEEERQRGNFPDRFSGHQFPNYSSELNVNALLLGDSALYLCASSLGTGYNEQYFGPGTRLTVT.

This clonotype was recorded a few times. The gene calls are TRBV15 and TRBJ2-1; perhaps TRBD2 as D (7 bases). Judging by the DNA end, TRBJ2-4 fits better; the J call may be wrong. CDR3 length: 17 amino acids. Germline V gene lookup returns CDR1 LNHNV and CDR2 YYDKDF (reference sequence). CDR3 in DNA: TGTGCCACCAGCATGGGTCGGGGGGCTAGGGCCAAAAACATTCAGTACTTC. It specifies CATSMGRGARAKNIQYF.

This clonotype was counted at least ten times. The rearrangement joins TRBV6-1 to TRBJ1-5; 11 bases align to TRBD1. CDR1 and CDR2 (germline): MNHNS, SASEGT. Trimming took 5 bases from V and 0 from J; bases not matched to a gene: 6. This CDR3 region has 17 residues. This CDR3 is CASSPGTGGYSNQPQHF. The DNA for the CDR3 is TGTGCCAGCAGTCCCGGGACAGGGGGTTATAGCAATCAGCCCCAGCATTTT.